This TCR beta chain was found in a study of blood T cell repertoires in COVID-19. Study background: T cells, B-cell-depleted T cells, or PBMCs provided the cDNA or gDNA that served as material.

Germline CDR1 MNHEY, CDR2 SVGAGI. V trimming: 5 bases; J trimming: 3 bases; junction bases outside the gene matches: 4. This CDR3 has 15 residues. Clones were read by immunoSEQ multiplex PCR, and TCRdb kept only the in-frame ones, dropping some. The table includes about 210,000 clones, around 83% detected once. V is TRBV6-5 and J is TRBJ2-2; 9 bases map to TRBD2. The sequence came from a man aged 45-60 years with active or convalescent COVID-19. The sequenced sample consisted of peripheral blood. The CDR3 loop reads CASSRRGGDTGELFF. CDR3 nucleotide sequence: TGTGCCAGCAGTCGGCGGGGGGGGGACACCGGGGAGCTGTTTTTT.